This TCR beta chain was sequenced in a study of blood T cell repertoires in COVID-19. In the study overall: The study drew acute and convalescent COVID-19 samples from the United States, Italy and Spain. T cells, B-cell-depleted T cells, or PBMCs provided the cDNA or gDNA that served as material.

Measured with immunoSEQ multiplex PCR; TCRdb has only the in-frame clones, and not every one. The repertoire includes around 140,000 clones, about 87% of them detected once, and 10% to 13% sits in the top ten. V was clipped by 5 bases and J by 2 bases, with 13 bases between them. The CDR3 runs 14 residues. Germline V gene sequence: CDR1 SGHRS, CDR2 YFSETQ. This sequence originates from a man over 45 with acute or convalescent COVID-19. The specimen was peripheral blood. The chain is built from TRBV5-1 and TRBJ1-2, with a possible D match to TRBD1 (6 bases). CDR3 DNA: TGCGCCAGCAGACTAACAGGGTACAACTATGGCTACACCTTC. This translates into CASRLTGYNYGYTF.